What follows are 6 T cell receptor beta chains derived from one specimen sequenced in a study of shared clonotypes between healthy human individuals. Sequencing used immunoSEQ multiplex PCR; TCRdb keeps in-frame clones, though not all of them. This table holds over a million clones, approximately 80% found once. Input material: memory CD4+ T cells from PBMCs. Subset indicated: CD45RA-negative fraction. The receptors stem from a man younger than 30 in good health. Some clones in this sample may be carry-over from other donors' samples.

V gene TRBV2 combines with J gene TRBJ1-4; 9 bases fit TRBD1. CDR3 length: 21 amino acids. V trimming: 3 bases; J trimming: 11 bases; junction bases outside the gene matches: 28. The germline gives CDR1 SNHLY, CDR2 FYNNEI. The CDR3 reads CASSDLGQGHGRMTKQSKLFF. CDR3 DNA: TGTGCCAGCAGTGACCTAGGACAGGGGCACGGGAGAATGACGAAACAGTCGAAACTGTTTTTT.

The chain recombines TRBV2 with TRBJ1-4; TRBD1 matches at 9 bases. Unmatched junction bases numbered 8, after V lost 6 bases and J lost 3 bases. Germline lookup yields CDR1 SNHLY and CDR2 FYNNEI. This CDR3 spans 16 amino acids. The CDR3, as DNA: TGTGCCAGCAGGGGCGACAGGGGGATTTCTAATGAAAAACTGTTTTTT. Translated: CASRGDRGISNEKLFF.

This chain links TRBV19 with TRBJ1-2; TRBD1 aligns across 8 bases. The CDR3 has 15 residues. The J segment lost 5 bases and the V segment lost 7 bases, leaving 12 bases of the junction unmatched. The V gene's germline CDR1 is LNHDA and CDR2 SQIVND (reference sequence). In DNA, the CDR3 is TGTGCCAGTACCCTTGGAGACGGGACAGGATATGGCTACACCTTC. Protein sequence: CASTLGDGTGYGYTF.

This clone was picked up one time. The chain is built from TRBV9 and TRBJ1-1; 9 nucleotides match TRBD1. This CDR3 is 16 amino acids long. Germline loops: CDR1 SGDLS, CDR2 YYNGEE. V gave up 2 bases and J gave up 5 bases; unmatched junction bases: 10. This CDR3 reads CASSVTPRTGETEAFF. CDR3 bases: TGTGCCAGCAGCGTTACACCCAGGACAGGGGAAACTGAAGCTTTCTTT. Supplemented by reference TRBV9 and TRBJ1-1, the full variable domain reads DSGVTQTPKHLITATGQRVTLRCSPRSGDLSVYWYQQSLDQGLQFLIQYYNGEERAKGNILERFSAQQFPDLHSELNLSSLELGDSALYFCASSVTPRTGETEAFFGQGTRLTVV.

The chain recombines TRBV7-9 with TRBJ1-5; tentatively, D is TRBD1 (6 bases). Germline V gives CDR1 SEHNR, CDR2 FQNEAQ (reference sequence). The CDR3 is made up of 19 amino acids. The V gene lost 0 bases and the J gene lost 3 bases, with 21 bases spanning the gap. CDR3 in DNA: TGTGCCAGCAGCTTAGCTCTCCAGGGAGGGGGGGGTATCAATCAGCCCCAGCATTTT. Translating gives CASSLALQGGGGINQPQHF.

This rearrangement joins TRBV5-1 to TRBJ1-2; D is undetermined. The CDR3 contains 15 residues. Germline-derived CDR1 and CDR2 are SGHRS and YFSETQ. Trimming took off 0 bases at V and 6 bases at J, with 15 bases between the two ends. The CDR3 sequence: CASSLESRQGHGYTF. Here the CDR3 DNA reads TGCGCCAGCAGCTTGGAATCCAGGCAAGGCCATGGCTACACCTTC.